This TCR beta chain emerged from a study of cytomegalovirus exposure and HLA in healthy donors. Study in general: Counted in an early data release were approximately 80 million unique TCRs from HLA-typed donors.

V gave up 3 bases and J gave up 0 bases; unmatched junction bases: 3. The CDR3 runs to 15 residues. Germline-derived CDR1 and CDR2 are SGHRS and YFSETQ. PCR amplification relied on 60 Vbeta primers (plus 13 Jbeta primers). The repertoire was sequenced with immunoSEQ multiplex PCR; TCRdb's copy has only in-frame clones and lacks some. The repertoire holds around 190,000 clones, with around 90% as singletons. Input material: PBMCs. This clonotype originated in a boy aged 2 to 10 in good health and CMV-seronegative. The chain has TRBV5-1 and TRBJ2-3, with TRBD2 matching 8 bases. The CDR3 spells CASSSGLASTDTQYF. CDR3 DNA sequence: TGCGCCAGCAGCTCCGGACTAGCTAGCACAGATACGCAGTATTTT.